Shown below are 16 T cell receptor beta chains from a single sample sequenced in a study of CD8 T cells in Susac syndrome. Random hexamers were used to reverse transcribe the RNA input (about 0.5 to 1 ug). From the immunoSEQ multiplex PCR reads, TCRdb called clonotypes with MiXCR, one entry per CDR3 protein. The profile shows roughly 200,000 distinct CDR3 sequences, 95% of them singletons. What was sequenced was CD4+ T cells from PBMCs. These receptors originate from a human donor with multiple sclerosis.

The chain uses TRBV9 and TRBJ2-2, with D tentatively TRBD1 or TRBD2 (6 bases each). CDR3 size: 15 residues. Trimming removed 4 bases from V and 6 bases from J, with 16 bases in between. Germline V gene sequence: CDR1 SGDLS, CDR2 YYNGEE. CDR3 nucleotides: TGTGCCAGCAGCCTCCCCGGGGGCAGACCCGGGGAGCTGTTTTTT. As protein: CASSLPGGRPGELFF.

The chain combines TRBV20-1 with TRBJ1-6, with a weak D call TRBD1 (5 bases). The CDR3 runs to 13 residues. Trimming took 1 base from V and 7 from J, leaving 8 bases between them. Germline V gene lookup returns CDR1 DFQATT and CDR2 SNEGSKA (reference sequence). DNA for the CDR3: TGCAGTGCTAGAGCGGGGGGGAATTCACCCCTCCACTTT. This codes for CSARAGGNSPLHF.

This clonotype appeared a single time. The chain couples TRBV20-1 to TRBJ2-7; D perhaps matches TRBD1 (5 bases). The CDR3 is made up of 15 amino acids. Germline loops: CDR1 DFQATT, CDR2 SNEGSKA (reference sequence). Trimming stripped 6 bases from V and 1 base from J, with 19 bases between. The CDR3 loop is CSAVHPGTGSYEQYF. The CDR3 region has the DNA TGCAGTGCCGTTCACCCGGGTACAGGATCCTACGAGCAGTACTTC.

This clonotype showed up just once. The rearrangement uses TRBV9 and TRBJ2-5; D not resolved. Trimming pared 0 bases from V and 0 bases from J, leaving 9 bases between. Germline CDR1 and CDR2: SGDLS and YYNGEE. This CDR3 spans 15 amino acids. The CDR3 coding sequence is TGTGCCAGCAGCGTAGGGGAACAGTACCAAGAGACCCAGTACTTC. Its protein is CASSVGEQYQETQYF.

This clonotype has just one count. The junction and the germline gene differ at one end; a read error may be behind it. This rearrangement joins TRBV30 to TRBJ1-5, with 8 positions matching TRBD1. Germline V gives CDR1 GTSNPN, CDR2 SVGIG (reference sequence). The CDR3 is 12 amino acids. The CDR3 loop is CAWSVATGVKYF. The CDR3 DNA reads as TGTGCCTGGAGTGTTGCGACAGGGGTTAAGTATTTT.

The gene calls are TRBV2 and TRBJ1-2; D gene unclear. Germline assignment: CDR1 SNHLY and CDR2 FYNNEI. Trimming took 6 bases from V and 5 from J, leaving 7 bases between them. The CDR3 loop spans 11 amino acids. In DNA, the CDR3 is TGTGCCAGCAGGCCTCTTTATGGCTACACCTTC. Translating it yields CASRPLYGYTF.

The chain recombines TRBV20-1 with TRBJ2-5; 8 bases agree with TRBD2. The CDR3 totals 13 residues. Germline CDR1 DFQATT, CDR2 SNEGSKA (reference sequence). The V segment lost 6 bases and the J segment 5 bases; nucleotides outside the gene matches: 8. The CDR3 sequence is CSARRTSRETQYF. The CDR3 nucleotides read TGCAGTGCCCGGCGGACTAGCCGGGAGACCCAGTACTTC.

CDR3 region: CASSVGTSGIQETQYF. DNA for the CDR3: TGTGCCAGCAGCGTAGGCACTAGCGGAATACAAGAGACCCAGTACTTC. The V call is TRBV9, the J call TRBJ2-5, with 8 bases aligning to TRBD2. The germline CDR1 and CDR2 sequences are SGDLS and YYNGEE. The V and J ends lost 0 bases and 2 bases, in that order; junction bases with no gene match: 6. This CDR3 spans 16 amino acids.

The chain recombines TRBV12-3 or TRBV12-4 with TRBJ1-1, with TRBD1 matching over 7 bases. This CDR3 contains 14 residues. V shed 3 bases and J 5 bases; nucleotides not matched to a gene: 6. The CDR3 region has the DNA TGTGCCAGCAGTTTTTACAGGGGCGAGACTGAAGCTTTCTTT. Protein: CASSFYRGETEAFF.

The V and J genes are TRBV19 and TRBJ2-1, with 8 bases aligning to TRBD2. Germline CDR1 LNHDA, CDR2 SQIVND (reference sequence). The trim removed 3 bases at V and 4 bases at J, leaving 5 bases unmatched. This CDR3 spans 15 amino acids. CDR3 residues: CASSISAGVYNEQFF. CDR3 nucleotides: TGTGCCAGTAGTATTTCAGCGGGGGTTTACAATGAGCAGTTCTTC.

The rearrangement links TRBV3-1 to TRBJ2-1, with 10 bases identical to TRBD1. Germline CDR1 LGHDT, CDR2 YNNKEL (reference sequence). The junction had 7 bases not matched to a gene; V was cut back by 4 bases and J by 4 bases. The CDR3 has 16 residues. For the CDR3, the DNA is TGTGCCAGCAGCCCTACCCGGGGACAGGGGTACAATGAGCAGTTCTTC. As protein: CASSPTRGQGYNEQFF.

The genes are TRBV27 and TRBJ2-3; 8 bases are shared with TRBD2. Germline V gene lookup returns CDR1 MNHEY and CDR2 SMNVEV (reference sequence). J gave up 2 bases and V 4 bases, and 5 bases lay outside the gene matches. This CDR3 has 15 amino acids. The CDR3 DNA is TGTGCCAGCAGTTCGGGCGGGGGGCCCACAGATACGCAGTATTTT. Its translation is CASSSGGGPTDTQYF.

The rearrangement joins TRBV6-6 to TRBJ2-3; D possibly corresponds to TRBD2 (7 bases). The CDR3 has 15 amino acids. The germline V gene encodes CDR1 MNHNY and CDR2 SVGAGI (reference sequence). V dropped 5 bases and J dropped 5 bases, with 17 bases sitting between them. The CDR3 nucleotides read TGTGCCAGCAGTCACGAGGGCGGGGGCGGAGATACGCAGTATTTT. Translating it yields CASSHEGGGGDTQYF.

V usage is TRBV20-1 and J usage is TRBJ2-1; 7 bases map to TRBD2. The V and J ends lost 0 bases and 3 bases, in that order; junction bases with no gene match: 5. The V gene's germline CDR1 is DFQATT and CDR2 SNEGSKA (reference sequence). The length of the CDR3 is 15 residues. CDR3 bases: TGCAGTGCTAGAGATCCGAAGCGGGGCTACAATGAGCAGTTCTTC. Protein product: CSARDPKRGYNEQFF.

The chain combines TRBV5-6 with TRBJ2-7; D may match TRBD1 or TRBD2 (5 bases each). This CDR3 comprises 15 residues. V was cut by 2 bases and J by 9 bases, with 21 bases left in between. CDR1 and CDR2 from the germline V gene are SGHDT and YYEEEE. Here the CDR3 DNA reads TGTGCCAGCAGCTTCCCCGGGACGGACAATATGGCGCAGTACTTC. This translates into CASSFPGTDNMAQYF. The whole variable domain, remainder taken from reference TRBV5-6 and TRBJ2-7, is DAGVTQSPTHLIKTRGQQVTLRCSPKSGHDTVSWYQQALGQGPQFIFQYYEEEERQRGNFPDRFSGHQFPNYSSELNVNALLLGDSALYLCASSFPGTDNMAQYFGPGTRLTVT.

This CDR3 is CASSLPGTGVRNQPQHF. DNA of the CDR3: TGTGCCAGCAGTTTACCCGGGACAGGGGTACGGAATCAGCCCCAGCATTTT. The chain has TRBV12-3 or TRBV12-4 and TRBJ1-5; 10 positions agree with TRBD1. V dropped 2 bases and J dropped 4; count of bases not matched to a gene: 8. The CDR3 length is 17 residues.